These 29 T cell receptor beta chains were all obtained from the same sample, sequenced in a study of Ad26.COV2.S vaccination and SARS-CoV-2 variants. Stated treatment: 15 to 20 received Ad26.COV2.S at low or high dose, single or two shots; about 5 received placebo; per-sample allocation not given. It was on day 63 after the first vaccine or placebo injection that samples were taken. Data came from immunoSEQ multiplex PCR; TCRdb stores just in-frame clones and leaves some out. Here the sample spans around 250,000 clones, approximately 89% being singletons. Sequencing was performed on peripheral blood, taken in a trial of Ad26.COV2.S vaccine versus placebo. The receptors originated from a person between 18 and 59 years old who received the Ad26.COV2.S COVID-19 vaccine or a placebo.

As concerns this clone: Other DNA sequences in this specimen translate into the identical CDR3. The J gene is TRBJ2-7, the V gene TRBV6-5, with TRBD2 matching over 11 bases. The germline gives CDR1 MNHEY, CDR2 SVGAGI. The CDR3 sequence is 16 residues long. Trimming removed 0 bases from V and 1 base from J; junction bases left unmatched: 2. The CDR3 protein is CASSYSGTSGSYEQYF. The CDR3 region has the DNA TGTGCCAGCAGTTACTCGGGGACTAGCGGATCCTACGAGCAGTACTTC.

This sequence joins TRBV11-2 and TRBJ1-3; the D is unclear. Germline V gene data show CDR1 as SGHAT and CDR2 as FQNNGV. CDR3 size: 14 residues. The ends were cut back, 10 bases at V and 0 bases at J, with 13 bases in the middle. Written as DNA, the CDR3 is TGTGCCACCCCAATCGGAAGCTCTGGAAACACCATATATTTT. It encodes CATPIGSSGNTIYF.

V gene TRBV7-9 combines with J gene TRBJ2-5, with 7 bases fitting TRBD1. Germline CDR1 is SEHNR and CDR2 is FQNEAQ (reference sequence). The CDR3 is made up of 16 amino acids. J gave up 3 bases and V 1 base, and 8 bases lay outside the gene matches. The CDR3 is CASSLGVRDREETQYF. The CDR3 DNA reads as TGTGCCAGCAGCTTAGGGGTCCGGGACAGAGAAGAGACCCAGTACTTC.

The rearrangement links TRBV28 to TRBJ1-4; D unclear. Per the germline V gene, CDR1 is MDHEN and CDR2 is SYDVKM. The CDR3 totals 13 residues. V lost 10 bases, J lost 0 bases, and 9 bases lay in between. The CDR3 region is CATSKPTNEKLFF. CDR3 in DNA: TGTGCCACCTCTAAACCAACTAATGAAAAACTGTTTTTT.

The chain joins TRBV4-1 to TRBJ1-4; unclear D gene. CDR3 length: 15 residues. The germline V and J ends were trimmed by 0 bases and 8 bases, with 13 bases remaining between them. Germline-derived CDR1 and CDR2 are MGHRA and YSYEKL. The CDR3 loop is CASSQEALLREKLFF. In DNA, the CDR3 is TGCGCCAGCAGCCAAGAGGCCCTCCTACGGGAAAAACTGTTTTTT.

This clone was detected only a few times. The chain joins TRBV2 to TRBJ2-7, with D maybe TRBD1 (5 bases). This CDR3 region has 11 residues. Germline-derived CDR1 and CDR2 are SNHLY and FYNNEI. V lost 6 bases, J lost 13 bases, and 16 bases lay in between. The CDR3 region is CASSVFEDTYF. Written as DNA, the CDR3 is TGTGCCAGCAGCGTCTTCGAGGACACCTACTTC.

The rearrangement uses TRBV18 and TRBJ2-2; possibly TRBD2 for D (6 bases). Trimming removed 0 bases at V and 4 bases at J, with 12 bases between. This CDR3 has 16 amino acids. Germline-derived CDR1 and CDR2 are KGHSH and LQKENI. The DNA for the CDR3 is TGTGCCAGCTCACCACCCTCCGGGAGAGGCACCGGGGAGCTGTTTTTT. It codes for CASSPPSGRGTGELFF.

The chain is built from TRBV6-2 or TRBV6-3 and TRBJ1-2; D not resolved. The CDR3 covers 13 residues. V was cut by 0 bases and J by 8 bases, with 10 bases left in between. Germline loops: CDR1 MNHEY, CDR2 SVGEGT. Here the CDR3 DNA reads TGTGCCAGCAGTTACTCGATAGGCAGAGGCTACACCTTC. Translated: CASSYSIGRGYTF.

The chain has TRBV11-2 and TRBJ2-5; 12 positions agree with TRBD2. V shed 0 bases, J shed 5 bases, and the junction held 4 bases outside the gene matches. CDR3 length: 16 amino acids. Germline values: CDR1 SGHAT, CDR2 FQNNGV. The DNA of the CDR3 is TGTGCCAGCAGCTTAGACCTAGCGGGGGGGCCGGAGACCCAGTACTTC. Translation: CASSLDLAGGPETQYF.

The J gene is TRBJ1-5, the V gene TRBV7-6; maybe TRBD1 (5 bases). The CDR3 extends over 15 amino acids. V was pared by 5 bases and J by 2 bases, with 13 bases between. Germline-derived CDR1 and CDR2 are SGHVS and FNYEAQ. CDR3 protein: CASSPTVRGNQPQHF. In nucleotides, the CDR3 is TGTGCCAGCAGCCCGACCGTCAGGGGCAATCAGCCCCAGCATTTT.

This clone was observed a few times. The V call is TRBV4-1, the J call TRBJ2-7, with 9 nucleotides matching TRBD2. The CDR3 sequence is 16 residues long. Germline V gives CDR1 MGHRA, CDR2 YSYEKL. The ends lost 4 bases at V and 4 bases at J; junction bases unmatched: 11. The CDR3 nucleotides read TGCGCCAGCAGCCCAGGCCGGCGGGGGGGCGCTTACGAGCAGTACTTC. Translated, it gives CASSPGRRGGAYEQYF.

This chain connects TRBV12-3 or TRBV12-4 to TRBJ1-3, with D maybe TRBD1 (6 bases). V lost 2 bases and J 10 bases, leaving 12 bases between the germline ends. The CDR3 spans 13 residues. CDR3 sequence reads: CASSLRGGATIYF. The CDR3 DNA follows: TGTGCCAGCAGTTTAAGAGGGGGTGCTACCATATATTTT.

This chain joins TRBV30 and TRBJ2-2; D remains unclear. Germline V gene lookup returns CDR1 GTSNPN and CDR2 SVGIG (reference sequence). CDR3 length: 14 residues. The ends were cut back, 0 bases at V and 0 bases at J, with 5 bases in the middle. DNA for the CDR3: TGTGCCTGGAGTGTAACCGCGAACACCGGGGAGCTGTTTTTT. Translation gives CAWSVTANTGELFF.

V gene TRBV5-1 combines with J gene TRBJ2-1, with 14 nucleotides matching TRBD2. The CDR3 has 17 residues. V trimming: 4 bases; J trimming: 8 bases; junction bases outside the gene matches: 11. Germline CDR1 SGHRS, CDR2 YFSETQ. The CDR3 DNA is TGCGCCAGCAGCCCAGGGACTAGCGGGAGAGTTGGGGATGAGCAGTTCTTC. Translation: CASSPGTSGRVGDEQFF.

This clone was seen only once. The V and J genes are TRBV5-1 and TRBJ2-3; no clear D. The CDR3 covers 15 residues. Germline V lookup: CDR1 SGHRS, CDR2 YFSETQ. Trimming took 4 bases from V and 3 from J, leaving 15 bases between them. This chain's CDR3 is CASSPQVGATDTQYF. CDR3 nucleotide sequence: TGCGCCAGCAGCCCTCAGGTGGGCGCTACAGATACGCAGTATTTT.

The DNA for the CDR3 is TGTGCCAGCAGTCTCTCTGGCGATGTGATAGAGACCCAGTACTTC. It translates to CASSLSGDVIETQYF. The chain links TRBV27 to TRBJ2-5; D gene ambiguous. Germline assignment: CDR1 MNHEY and CDR2 SMNVEV (reference sequence). The V end lost 5 bases, the J end lost 4 bases, and 17 bases lay between the germline ends. The CDR3 consists of 15 residues.

V and J are TRBV5-1 and TRBJ1-4; D unresolved. Per the germline V gene, CDR1 is SGHRS and CDR2 is YFSETQ. Trimming removed 4 bases from V and 3 bases from J, with 16 bases in between. CDR3 length equals 16 residues. The CDR3 loop reads CASSLFTPGPNEKLFF. The CDR3 region has the DNA TGCGCCAGCAGCCTATTTACCCCCGGCCCTAATGAAAAACTGTTTTTT.

As concerns this clone: Sequence at one end of the junction differs from germline and may be a read error. The chain couples TRBV14 to TRBJ2-7, with a tentative D call TRBD1 (6 bases). This CDR3 comprises 14 residues. Germline V lookup: CDR1 SGHDN, CDR2 FVKESK. The CDR3 sequence: CASSRRTVTYAQYF. The CDR3 DNA reads TGTGCCAGCAGCCGACGGACAGTTACCTACGCGCAGTACTTC.

This chain connects TRBV28 to TRBJ1-2; 7 nucleotides agree with TRBD1. Germline V CDR1 and CDR2: MDHEN, SYDVKM. The length of the CDR3 is 17 residues. The junction had 10 bases not matched to a gene; V was cut back by 3 bases and J by 0 bases. DNA of the CDR3: TGTGCCAGCAGTTTGGACGGCCAGGGGGGAGCTAACTATGGCTACACCTTC. Translation gives CASSLDGQGGANYGYTF.

The gene calls are TRBV2 and TRBJ1-6; D is ambiguous. CDR1 and CDR2 from the germline V gene are SNHLY and FYNNEI. V shed 10 bases and J shed 7 bases, with 17 bases lying between them. CDR3 length: 14 amino acids. The CDR3 DNA is TGTGCCATACAGCGGGTTGTAGTAAATTCACCCCTCCACTTT. It translates to CAIQRVVVNSPLHF.

CDR3 nucleotides: TGCGCCAGCAGAGAAGCGGGGGGACGCACAGATACGCAGTATTTT. Its translation: CASREAGGRTDTQYF. V and J are TRBV10-2 and TRBJ2-3; 9 bases line up with TRBD2. Unmatched junction bases numbered 5, after V lost 6 bases and J lost 1 base. The CDR3 covers 15 residues. Looked up from germline, CDR1 is WSHSY and CDR2 is SAAADI.

The V call is TRBV2, the J call TRBJ1-2; no clear D gene. V lost 7 bases, J lost 8 bases, and 11 bases lay in between. The V gene's germline CDR1 is SNHLY and CDR2 FYNNEI. The CDR3 is 11 amino acids. CDR3 sequence: CASTASWGYTF. CDR3 bases: TGTGCCAGCACCGCGAGCTGGGGCTACACCTTC.

V is TRBV5-1 and J is TRBJ2-7; 15 nucleotides align to TRBD2. Looked up from germline, CDR1 is SGHRS and CDR2 is YFSETQ. The CDR3 runs to 16 residues. With 4 bases clipped from V and 2 bases from J, the junction kept 4 bases outside the gene matches. CDR3 residues: CASSLGTSGRTYEQYF. The CDR3 DNA follows: TGCGCCAGCAGCCTCGGGACTAGCGGGAGGACCTACGAGCAGTACTTC.

The chain recombines TRBV5-4 with TRBJ1-4; weak D call: TRBD1 (5 bases). Germline V gene data show CDR1 as SGHNT and CDR2 as YYREEE (reference sequence). The CDR3 spans 14 residues. V lost 0 bases to trimming and J lost 7 bases, with 10 bases between them. This CDR3 is CASSLAGLGEKLFF. The DNA for the CDR3 is TGTGCCAGCAGCTTGGCGGGGCTCGGTGAAAAACTGTTTTTT.

The V gene is TRBV5-6, the J gene TRBJ2-7; D is unclear. The CDR3 covers 12 residues. Between the trimmed V and J ends, which lost 5 bases and 4 bases, there was a span of 10 bases. CDR1 is SGHDT and CDR2 is YYEEEE in the germline V gene. CDR3 in amino acids: CASSHQEYEQYF. CDR3 bases: TGTGCCAGCAGTCACCAAGAGTACGAGCAGTACTTC.

The rearrangement links TRBV5-1 to TRBJ2-1; no clear D. The V end lost 3 bases, the J end lost 8 bases, and 21 bases lay between the germline ends. This CDR3 region has 16 residues. CDR1 is SGHRS and CDR2 is YFSETQ in the germline V gene. This CDR3 reads CASSWSPRWPSDEQFF. CDR3 sequence (DNA): TGCGCCAGCAGCTGGAGCCCTAGGTGGCCGAGCGATGAGCAGTTCTTC.

The CDR3 nucleotides read TGTGCCAGCAGCTCCGGGGCGGGACAGGCATACTACAATGAGCAGTTCTTC. Encoded protein: CASSSGAGQAYYNEQFF. The chain has TRBV5-4 and TRBJ2-1; TRBD1 agrees at 8 bases. CDR3 size: 17 residues. V was pared by 3 bases and J by 3 bases, with 11 bases of the junction left unmatched. The V gene's germline CDR1 is SGHNT and CDR2 YYREEE (reference sequence).

This clone was found once. In nucleotides, the CDR3 is TGTGCCAGCAGTTTTTATGGGGTCGGGAAGTCCTATAATTCACCCCTCCACTTT. Translating gives CASSFYGVGKSYNSPLHF. The chain joins TRBV27 to TRBJ1-6; D is uncertain. The CDR3 consists of 18 residues. V lost 3 bases and J 1 base, leaving 16 bases between the germline ends. The V gene's germline CDR1 is MNHEY and CDR2 SMNVEV (reference sequence).

J is TRBJ1-2 and V is TRBV19, with D unresolved. This CDR3 region has 13 residues. CDR1 is LNHDA, CDR2 SQIVND, per germline (reference sequence). The ends were cut back, 5 bases at V and 11 bases at J, with 18 bases in the middle. CDR3 in amino acids: CASSPNSPVRYTF. In DNA form, the CDR3 reads TGTGCCAGTAGTCCAAACAGCCCGGTTCGGTACACCTTC. Variable domain in full (rest from reference TRBV19 and TRBJ1-2): DGGITQSPKYLFRKEGQNVTLSCEQNLNHDAMYWYRQDPGQGLRLIYYSQIVNDFQKGDIAEGYSVSREKKESFPLTVTSAQKNPTAFYLCASSPNSPVRYTFGSGTRLTVV.